This T cell receptor beta chain comes out of a study of T cell repertoires in cytomegalovirus infection. Findings of the study overall: Across the ex vivo response, the dominant clonotypes were HLA-C-restricted CMV-specific TCR beta clonotypes. Summed frequency of public TCR beta families distinguished CMV carriers with the relevant HLA.

The CDR3 runs 13 residues. V shed 4 bases, J shed 8 bases, and the junction held 7 bases outside the gene matches. CDR1 is SGHDT and CDR2 is YYEEEE in the germline V gene. On this clonotype itself: What it binds is not known.

TCRdb re-called the reads with MiXCR, one entry per CDR3 protein. The profile covers 250,000 to 300,000 distinct CDR3 sequences, with roughly 26% appearing a single time and roughly 14% taken by the ten largest. The gene calls are TRBV5-6 and TRBJ1-2, with 8 bases lining up with TRBD1. Material: PBMCs. The TCR originated in a human donor in good health (CMV status not recorded). Some clones in this sample may be carry-over from other donors' samples. The CDR3 sequence is CASSRDRTNGYTF. CDR3 in DNA: TGTGCCAGCAGCCGGGACAGGACTAACGGCTACACCTTC.